The 4 T cell receptor beta chains reported below all come from one sample, sequenced in a study of CD8 T cells in Susac syndrome. The RNA input was roughly 0.45 to 1 ug, and it was reverse transcribed with random hexamers. Via MiXCR, TCRdb re-called the immunoSEQ multiplex PCR reads, giving one row per CDR3 protein. The sample includes approximately 130,000 distinct CDR3 sequences, roughly 94% of them seen just once. The sequenced sample consisted of CD4+ T cells from PBMCs. These receptor sequences come from a human donor in good health.

V usage is TRBV6-4 and J usage is TRBJ2-1; D is undetermined. The V end lost 6 bases, the J end lost 10 bases, and 7 bases lay between the germline ends. The CDR3 has 10 amino acids. From germline, CDR1 is MRHNA and CDR2 SNTAGT. The CDR3: CASRGVEQFF. The CDR3 nucleotides are TGTGCCAGCAGAGGAGTAGAGCAGTTCTTC.

This sequence joins TRBV6-5 and TRBJ1-1; D is uncertain. The CDR3 has 16 amino acids. Germline CDR1 MNHEY, CDR2 SVGAGI. Trimming removed 2 bases at V and 1 base at J, with 14 bases between. The CDR3 DNA follows: TGTGCCAGCAGTTACGGGGAAGGCACTCAGAACACTGAAGCTTTCTTT. This codes for CASSYGEGTQNTEAFF.

This chain links TRBV7-2 with TRBJ2-5, with D uncertain. The CDR3 totals 14 residues. Germline assignment: CDR1 SGHTA and CDR2 FQGNSA. Trimming stripped 4 bases from V and 5 bases from J, with 14 bases between. The CDR3 sequence is CASSSRQTLETQYF. The CDR3 DNA follows: TGTGCCAGCAGCTCGCGGCAGACGTTGGAGACCCAGTACTTC.

CDR3 nucleotides: TGCGCCAGCAGCTTGTTTGCAAACACCGGGGAGCTGTTTTTT. Translation gives CASSLFANTGELFF. The chain carries TRBV5-1 and TRBJ2-2; no clear D. Trimming stripped 1 base from V and 2 bases from J, with 6 bases between. From germline, CDR1 is SGHRS and CDR2 YFSETQ. The CDR3 is 14 residues long. Full variable domain (missing parts from reference TRBV5-1 and TRBJ2-2): KAGVTQTPRYLIKTRGQQVTLSCSPISGHRSVSWYQQTPGQGLQFLFEYFSETQRNKGNFPGRFSGRQFSNSRSEMNVSTLELGDSALYLCASSLFANTGELFFGEGSRLTVL.